Listed below are T cell receptor beta chains from one sample, sequenced in a study of response to subunit inactivated influenza vaccine. TCRdb ran MiXCR on the RT-PCR reads and lists one entry per CDR3 protein. The sample holds fewer than 400,000 distinct CDR3 sequences, just over 20% seen once. The specimen comprised PBMCs from blood, sampled approximately 20 months after vaccination. Every receptor here comes from a man aged 45 to 75 who received an inactivated influenza vaccine. CDR3s include the opening cysteine and the closing phenylalanine or tryptophan. The D gene is left open where the match is weak. Size tells how often a clone was seen (once, few, many) or the class of an expanded clone, and some rows leave it out.

J gene | V gene | clone size | D gene | CDR3 protein | CDR3 DNA
TRBJ1-6 | TRBV12-3/TRBV12-4 | NA | TRBD1 | CASSPRQGLPLHF | TGTGCCAGCAGTCCACGACAGGGTTTGCCCCTCCACTTT
TRBJ2-7 | TRBV27 | NA | NA | CASSLRQSPYEQYF | TGTGCCAGCAGTTTAAGGCAATCCCCCTACGAGCAGTACTTC
TRBJ1-2 | TRBV20-1 | NA | NA | CSARGGGSYGYTF | TGCAGTGCTAGAGGGGGTGGGAGCTATGGCTACACCTTC
TRBJ1-4 | TRBV4-1 | many | TRBD1 | CASSQGQGTNEKLFF | TGCGCCAGCAGCCAAGGACAGGGAACTAATGAAAAACTGTTTTTT
TRBJ1-1 | TRBV7-8 | NA | NA | CASSLDSGARAFF | TGTGCCAGCAGCTTAGACTCAGGGGCACGGGCTTTCTTT
TRBJ2-3 | TRBV6-1 | few | TRBD2 | CASSKLAGGPDTQYF | TGTGCCAGCAGTAAACTAGCGGGAGGGCCGGATACGCAGTATTTT
TRBJ1-2 | TRBV7-9 | NA | NA | CASSLDWEGYTF | TGTGCCAGCAGCTTAGACTGGGAGGGCTACACCTTC
TRBJ1-1 | TRBV5-1 | NA | NA | CASSWVDSGEAFF | TGCGCCAGCAGCTGGGTGGACTCTGGCGAAGCTTTCTTT
TRBJ2-1 | TRBV29-1 | NA | TRBD2 | CSVAWLAGRNEQFF | TGCAGCGTTGCCTGGCTAGCGGGACGCAATGAGCAGTTCTTC
TRBJ1-1 | TRBV5-6 | NA | TRBD1 | CASSSGQGVGRNTEAFF | TGTGCCAGCAGTTCGGGACAGGGGGTCGGAAGGAACACTGAAGCTTTCTTT
TRBJ2-6 | TRBV27 | few | NA | CATRRGTVSGANVLTF | TGTGCCACCCGGAGGGGGACGGTCTCGGGGGCCAACGTCCTGACTTTC
TRBJ2-3 | TRBV7-6 | few | TRBD2 | CASSSFRGREGQKGTQYF | TGTGCCAGCAGCTCTTTCCGCGGGCGGGAGGGCCAGAAGGGTACGCAGTATTTT
TRBJ2-5 | TRBV6-5 | few | TRBD2 | CASSYGSSGQETQYF | TGTGCCAGCAGTTACGGGTCTAGCGGACAAGAGACCCAGTACTTC
TRBJ1-2 | TRBV6-2/TRBV6-3 | NA | NA | CASSRGDGSYGYTF | TGTGCCAGCAGTCGAGGGGACGGATCCTATGGCTACACCTTC
TRBJ1-2 | TRBV12-3/TRBV12-4 | many | NA | CASTPWAQNYGYTF | TGTGCCAGCACCCCCTGGGCCCAGAACTATGGCTACACCTTC
TRBJ2-3 | TRBV19 | NA | NA | CASSIGATQYF | TGTGCCAGTAGTATCGGAGCTACGCAGTATTTT
TRBJ1-5 | TRBV6-1 | NA | TRBD1 | CASREQGGGNQPQHF | TGTGCCAGCAGAGAACAAGGGGGCGGCAATCAGCCCCAGCATTTT
TRBJ1-5 | TRBV10-3 | few | NA | CAIKAEYNQPQHF | TGTGCCATCAAGGCGGAATACAATCAGCCCCAGCATTTT
TRBJ2-1 | TRBV29-1 | NA | NA | CSVEGQGGINEQFF | TGCAGCGTTGAGGGCCAGGGAGGTATCAATGAGCAGTTCTTC
TRBJ1-6 | TRBV5-1 | NA | TRBD1 | CASSRTGGSDSPLHF | TGCGCCAGCAGCCGGACAGGGGGTAGTGATTCACCCCTCCACTTT
TRBJ1-2 | TRBV5-1 | few | TRBD1 | CASSFLGTGDGYTF | TGCGCCAGCAGCTTCCTCGGGACAGGCGATGGCTACACCTTC
TRBJ1-2 | TRBV28 | few | TRBD1 | CASSLGGQSYGYTF | TGTGCCAGCAGTTTAGGGGGACAGAGCTATGGCTACACCTTC
TRBJ1-4 | TRBV12-3/TRBV12-4 | NA | NA | CASSPPQGGYEKLFF | TGTGCCAGCAGTCCCCCACAGGGTGGATATGAAAAACTGTTTTTT
TRBJ1-2 | TRBV7-9 | NA | NA | CASSLDRFNYGYTF | TGTGCCAGCAGCCTCGACCGCTTTAACTATGGCTACACCTTC
TRBJ2-3 | TRBV24-1 | NA | TRBD1 | CATSDLRRGDTQYF | TGTGCCACCAGTGATTTGCGCAGGGGGGATACGCAGTATTTT
TRBJ2-7 | TRBV20-1 | NA | TRBD2 | CSARKPGLADYEQYF | TGCAGTGCTAGAAAACCGGGACTAGCGGACTACGAGCAGTACTTC
TRBJ1-1 | TRBV7-9 | few | NA | CASSLDQGWYTEAFF | TGTGCCAGCAGCTTAGATCAGGGTTGGTACACTGAAGCTTTCTTT
TRBJ1-1 | TRBV20-1 | few | NA | CSAREGMNTEAFF | TGCAGTGCTAGAGAGGGCATGAACACTGAAGCTTTCTTT
TRBJ2-5 | TRBV5-1 | few | NA | CASSVMGSETQYF | TGCGCCAGCAGCGTGATGGGGTCAGAGACCCAGTACTTC